This TCR beta chain was captured in a study of blood T cell repertoires in COVID-19. Germline V CDR1 and CDR2: MRHNA, SNTAGT. The V end was cut by 4 bases, the J end by 0 bases, with 15 bases between. The CDR3 extends over 16 amino acids. Only in-frame clones appear in the TCRdb table, and some are missing; sequencing was by immunoSEQ multiplex PCR. The sample yields under 300,000 clones, roughly 87% seen once. This clone has only one observation. The receptor was derived from a man aged 55 to 70 who had recovered from COVID-19. The rearrangement joins TRBV6-4 to TRBJ2-5; no reliable D call. The sequenced sample consisted of peripheral blood. CDR3 sequence reads: CASSGPASGNQETQYF. The CDR3 DNA reads TGTGCCAGCAGTGGGCCTGCTTCAGGAAACCAAGAGACCCAGTACTTC.